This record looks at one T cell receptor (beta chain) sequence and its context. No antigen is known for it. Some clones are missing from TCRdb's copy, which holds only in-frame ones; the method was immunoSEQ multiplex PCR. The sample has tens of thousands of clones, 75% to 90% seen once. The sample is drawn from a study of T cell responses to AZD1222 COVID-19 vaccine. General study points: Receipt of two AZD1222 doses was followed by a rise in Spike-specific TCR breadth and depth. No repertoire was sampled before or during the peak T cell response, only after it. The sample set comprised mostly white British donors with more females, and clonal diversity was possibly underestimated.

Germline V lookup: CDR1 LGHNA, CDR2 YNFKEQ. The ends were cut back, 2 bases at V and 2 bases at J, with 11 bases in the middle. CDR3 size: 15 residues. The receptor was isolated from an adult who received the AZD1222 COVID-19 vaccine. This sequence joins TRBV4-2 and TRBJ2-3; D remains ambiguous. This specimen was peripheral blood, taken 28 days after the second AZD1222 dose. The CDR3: CASSQSPGDTDTQYF. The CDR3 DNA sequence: TGTGCCAGCAGCCAATCGCCAGGAGACACAGATACGCAGTATTTT.